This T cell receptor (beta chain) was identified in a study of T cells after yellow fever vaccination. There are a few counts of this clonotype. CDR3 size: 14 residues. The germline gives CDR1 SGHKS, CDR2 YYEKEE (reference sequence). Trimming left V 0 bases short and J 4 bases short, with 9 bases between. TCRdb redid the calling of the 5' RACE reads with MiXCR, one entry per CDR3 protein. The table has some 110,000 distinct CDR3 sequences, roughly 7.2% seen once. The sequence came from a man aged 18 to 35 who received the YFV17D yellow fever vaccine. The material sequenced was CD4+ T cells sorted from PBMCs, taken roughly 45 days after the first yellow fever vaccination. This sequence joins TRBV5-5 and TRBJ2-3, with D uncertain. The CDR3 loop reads CASSLGKPSDTQYF. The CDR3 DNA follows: TGTGCCAGCAGCTTGGGAAAGCCCTCAGATACGCAGTATTTT.